Each of the 21 T cell receptor beta chains below was sequenced from the same sample in a study of blood T cell repertoires in COVID-19. Generated by immunoSEQ multiplex PCR, the TCRdb table keeps only in-frame clones and is missing some. The table shows about 45,000 clones, with 82% occurring only once. The sequenced sample consisted of peripheral blood. Every receptor here comes from a human donor in a cohort sampled during active COVID-19.

The V call is TRBV28, the J call TRBJ2-7; the match to TRBD2 covers 10 bases. Germline V gene sequence: CDR1 MDHEN, CDR2 SYDVKM. Trimming cost V 6 bases and J 2 bases; bases outside gene matches: 4. The CDR3 runs 14 residues. The CDR3 sequence: CASSESGRAYEQYF. In nucleotides, the CDR3 is TGTGCCAGCAGCGAAAGCGGGAGGGCCTACGAGCAGTACTTC.

Worth noting for this clone: One end of the junction is discordant with germline, which a read error may explain. The J gene is TRBJ2-1, the V gene TRBV19, with TRBD2 as a possible D gene (5 bases). Germline V CDR1 and CDR2: LNHDA, SQIVND (reference sequence). There are 15 residues in the CDR3. The CDR3 here is CATSRSAQTRDEQFF. DNA for the CDR3: TGTGCCACTAGTCGATCGGCCCAAACGAGGGATGAGCAGTTCTTC.

V is TRBV28 and J is TRBJ1-1, with TRBD1 identical over 8 bases. The CDR3 consists of 12 residues. The J segment lost 11 bases and the V segment lost 6 bases, leaving 8 bases of the junction unmatched. CDR1 MDHEN and CDR2 SYDVKM come from the germline V gene. CDR3 DNA sequence: TGTGCCAGCAGCCAGCGACAGGGGTGGGCTTTCTTT. Translated, it gives CASSQRQGWAFF.

The chain employs TRBV3-1 (or the pseudogene TRBV3-2) and TRBJ2-3, with TRBD2 identical over 9 bases. The germline V gene encodes CDR1 LGHDT and CDR2 YNNKEL (reference sequence). The CDR3 is 14 amino acids. After removal of 5 bases from V and 14 bases from J, the junction contained 14 bases not matched to a gene. The DNA of the CDR3 is TGTGCCAGCAGCGCGAGGTCCCTAGCGGGACTGGGGTATTTT. Translation: CASSARSLAGLGYF.

This clone was seen a handful of times. The chain joins TRBV9 to TRBJ1-2; TRBD1 matches at 10 bases. Unmatched junction bases numbered 4, after V lost 3 bases and J lost 8 bases. CDR1 SGDLS and CDR2 YYNGEE come from the germline V gene. CDR3 length: 13 amino acids. CDR3 sequence: CASSDGTGVGYTF. The CDR3 DNA reads as TGTGCCAGCAGCGACGGGACAGGGGTCGGCTACACCTTC.

This chain connects TRBV28 to TRBJ2-1, with TRBD1 identical over 8 bases. The CDR3 is 15 residues long. With V trimmed by 0 bases and J by 7 bases, 5 bases remained unmatched. Germline V gives CDR1 MDHEN, CDR2 SYDVKM. This chain's CDR3 is CASSLWTGEVNEQFF. CDR3 DNA sequence: TGTGCCAGCAGTTTATGGACAGGGGAGGTAAATGAGCAGTTCTTC. Complete variable domain (other parts from reference TRBV28 and TRBJ2-1): DVKVTQSSRYLVKRTGEKVFLECVQDMDHENMFWYRQDPGLGLRLIYFSYDVKMKEKGDIPEGYSVSREKKERFSLILESASTNQTSMYLCASSLWTGEVNEQFFGPGTRLTVL.

The chain links TRBV6-6 to TRBJ1-5, with 11 positions matching TRBD1. This CDR3 has 15 amino acids. Germline CDR1 reads MNHNY; CDR2 reads SVGAGI (reference sequence). V lost 6 bases, J lost 6 bases, and 7 bases stayed unmatched. CDR3 in amino acids: CASSEGQGVGQPQHF. The CDR3 DNA is TGTGCCAGCAGCGAGGGACAGGGGGTAGGTCAGCCCCAGCATTTT.

This clone appeared once. The chain carries TRBV11-3 and TRBJ2-1; 7 positions agree with TRBD2. Germline lookup yields CDR1 SGHNT and CDR2 YENEEA. This CDR3 region has 14 residues. Trimming took 6 bases from V and 6 from J; bases not matched to a gene: 8. CDR3: CASSPGGGGNEQFF. CDR3 nucleotide sequence: TGTGCCAGCAGTCCTGGGGGGGGTGGCAATGAGCAGTTCTTC. Complete variable domain (other parts from reference TRBV11-3 and TRBJ2-1): EAGVVQSPRYKIIEKKQPVAFWCNPISGHNTLYWYLQNLGQGPELLIRYENEEAVDDSQLPKDRFSAERLKGVDSTLKIQPAELGDSAVYLCASSPGGGGNEQFFGPGTRLTVL.

This clone turned up a few times. This chain connects TRBV5-6 to TRBJ1-6; 7 bases align to TRBD1. This CDR3 has 15 amino acids. The junction had 7 bases not matched to a gene; V was cut back by 4 bases and J by 6 bases. CDR1 is SGHDT, CDR2 YYEEEE, per germline. The CDR3: CASSAGTASNSPLHF. Written as DNA, the CDR3 is TGTGCCAGCAGCGCGGGGACAGCGAGTAATTCACCCCTCCACTTT.

The V call is TRBV5-1, the J call TRBJ2-1; TRBD1 is a possible D gene (6 bases). Germline V gene sequence: CDR1 SGHRS, CDR2 YFSETQ. V lost 5 bases to trimming and J lost 4 bases, with 19 bases between them. This CDR3 has 16 amino acids. CDR3 nucleotides: TGCGCCAGCAGTAGTGCCCCAGGGGTCCTGTACAATGAGCAGTTCTTC. This translates into CASSSAPGVLYNEQFF.

This sequence joins TRBV5-6 and TRBJ1-3; 9 positions match TRBD1. This CDR3 spans 16 amino acids. J was trimmed by 0 bases and V by 3 bases; bases with no gene match: 4. Germline CDR1 SGHDT, CDR2 YYEEEE. CDR3 residues: CASSYGQGHSGNTIYF. As DNA, the CDR3 is TGTGCCAGCAGCTACGGACAGGGGCACTCTGGAAACACCATATATTTT.

This clone was detected a few times. The chain links TRBV6-6 to TRBJ2-2; a possible D gene is TRBD1 (5 bases). Deletions cut 6 bases from V and 3 bases from J, with 17 bases between. The CDR3 runs 16 residues. Germline V gene lookup returns CDR1 MNHNY and CDR2 SVGAGI (reference sequence). In DNA, the CDR3 is TGTGCCAGCAGCTACATCGACAGAGGCGACACCGGGGAGCTGTTTTTT. It translates to CASSYIDRGDTGELFF.

This chain links TRBV7-3 with TRBJ2-1; D not certain. The germline V gene has CDR1 SGHTA and CDR2 FQGTGA. The CDR3 runs to 13 residues. V was trimmed by 4 bases and J by 6 bases, leaving 10 bases between them. As DNA, the CDR3 is TGTGCCAGCAGCTCCCGTCCAGGCAATGAGCAGTTCTTC. This translates into CASSSRPGNEQFF.

J is TRBJ2-5 and V is TRBV5-4; D is perhaps TRBD1 (5 bases). CDR3 length: 15 residues. Per the germline V gene, CDR1 is SGHNT and CDR2 is YYREEE (reference sequence). Trimming pared 0 bases from V and 2 bases from J, leaving 11 bases between. CDR3 DNA: TGTGCCAGCAGCTTGGACAAGGGGCTTCAAGAGACCCAGTACTTC. Translation: CASSLDKGLQETQYF.

This clone was seen a handful of times. V usage is TRBV13 and J usage is TRBJ2-7, with 10 bases lining up with TRBD2. CDR3 size: 20 residues. J lost 6 bases, V lost 2 bases, and 22 bases had no gene match. Looked up from germline, CDR1 is PRHDT and CDR2 is FYEKMQ (reference sequence). The CDR3 is CASSLTTGVWLAGANGEQYF. The CDR3 nucleotides are TGTGCCAGCAGCTTAACGACTGGGGTTTGGCTAGCGGGAGCCAACGGCGAGCAGTACTTC.

V usage is TRBV7-9 and J usage is TRBJ1-2; D ambiguous. Germline V gene lookup returns CDR1 SEHNR and CDR2 FQNEAQ (reference sequence). Trimming pared 5 bases from V and 8 bases from J, leaving 18 bases between. The CDR3 is 14 amino acids. CDR3: CASSPWEGFSGYTF. CDR3 in DNA: TGTGCCAGCAGCCCATGGGAGGGCTTTTCAGGCTACACCTTC.

The V call is TRBV28, the J call TRBJ1-4; perhaps TRBD1 as D (6 bases). The length of the CDR3 is 14 residues. Germline V CDR1 and CDR2: MDHEN, SYDVKM. V was pared by 1 base and J by 7 bases, with 10 bases between. This CDR3 reads CASSLYRVGEKLFF. CDR3 DNA sequence: TGTGCCAGCAGTTTATACAGGGTTGGTGAAAAACTGTTTTTT.

The genes are TRBV21-1 and TRBJ2-3; TRBD2, the table's D call, was not compared with the DNA. TRBV21-1 is a listed pseudogene. CDR3 size: 16 residues. In nucleotides, the CDR3 is TGTGCCAGCAGCGTCGGGACTAGCGGAGAGACAGATACGCAGTATTTT. As protein: CASSVGTSGETDTQYF.

The rearrangement joins TRBV5-4 to TRBJ2-5; 8 positions agree with TRBD1. V was clipped by 0 bases and J by 3 bases; unmatched bases: 4. The CDR3 loop spans 15 amino acids. Germline V gives CDR1 SGHNT, CDR2 YYREEE (reference sequence). The CDR3 DNA is TGTGCCAGCAGCTTGGCGTCAGGGGGCGAAGAGACCCAGTACTTC. Its translation is CASSLASGGEETQYF.

The rearrangement links TRBV30 to TRBJ2-1; tentative D call: TRBD2 (5 bases). The CDR3 spans 14 residues. The V end was cut by 4 bases, the J end by 5 bases, with 15 bases between. Germline CDR1 is GTSNPN and CDR2 is SVGIG (reference sequence). CDR3 DNA: TGTGCCTGGAAGGGATTAGCGTGGAACAATGAGCAGTTCTTC. Translating it yields CAWKGLAWNNEQFF.

The chain carries TRBV30 and TRBJ2-5; 7 positions agree with TRBD1. The germline V gene encodes CDR1 GTSNPN and CDR2 SVGIG (reference sequence). V lost 1 base and J lost 4; bases outside the gene matches: 0. The CDR3 loop spans 12 amino acids. The CDR3 region is CAWSGQGETQYF. The CDR3 nucleotides are TGTGCCTGGAGTGGACAGGGAGAGACCCAGTACTTC.